This record looks at one T cell receptor beta chain sequence and its context. Its target is not known. The CDR3 totals 13 residues. The germline V and J ends were trimmed by 1 base and 4 bases, with 8 bases remaining between them. The V gene's germline CDR1 is GTSNPN and CDR2 SVGIG (reference sequence). These data are taken from a study of T cells and Merkel cell carcinoma outcomes. The assay was immunoSEQ multiplex PCR, and TCRdb's table has in-frame clones only and misses some. Among roughly 300 clones, around 96% were seen once, and the ten largest hold 6.3%. Study-wide results and limits: In Merkel cell carcinoma, repertoire and T-cell density reportedly predicted outcomes.

The chain combines TRBV30 with TRBJ1-5; D might be TRBD1 (5 bases). The sequence derives from a human donor with Merkel cell carcinoma. Sequencing was performed on tumor tissue from Merkel cell carcinoma. CDR3 sequence (DNA): TGTGCCTGGAGTGGGAGGGGAAATCAGCCCCAGCATTTT. Its protein product is CAWSGRGNQPQHF.